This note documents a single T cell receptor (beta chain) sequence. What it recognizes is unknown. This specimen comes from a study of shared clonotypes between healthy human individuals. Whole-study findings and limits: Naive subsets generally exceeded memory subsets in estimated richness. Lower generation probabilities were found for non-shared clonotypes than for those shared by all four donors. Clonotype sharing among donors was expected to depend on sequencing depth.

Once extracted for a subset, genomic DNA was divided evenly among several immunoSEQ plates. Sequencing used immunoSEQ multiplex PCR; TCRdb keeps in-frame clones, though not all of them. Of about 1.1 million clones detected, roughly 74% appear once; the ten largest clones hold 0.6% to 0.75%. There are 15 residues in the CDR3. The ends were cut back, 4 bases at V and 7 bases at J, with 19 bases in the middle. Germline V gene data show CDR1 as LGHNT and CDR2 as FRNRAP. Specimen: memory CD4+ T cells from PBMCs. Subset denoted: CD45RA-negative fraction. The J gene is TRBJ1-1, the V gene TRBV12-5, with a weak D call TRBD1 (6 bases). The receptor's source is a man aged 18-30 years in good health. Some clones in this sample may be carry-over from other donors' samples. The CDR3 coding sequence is TGTGCTAGTGGTTCCACCTCCCAGGGACACGGTGAAGCTTTCTTT. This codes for CASGSTSQGHGEAFF.